These T cell receptor beta chains were read from a single sample in a study of T cell responses to AZD1222 COVID-19 vaccine. Method: immunoSEQ multiplex PCR; TCRdb's copy keeps in-frame clones and lacks some. The sample records 90,000 to 120,000 clones, roughly nine tenths being singletons. This specimen consisted of peripheral blood, obtained on day 0 of AZD1222 vaccination. The receptor set was obtained from an adult in good health. Each CDR3 is given without its conserved first and last residue. Each record gives: J gene, V gene, CDR3 protein.

TRBJ1-2 | TRBV7-2 | ASSFQDRSYGYT
TRBJ1-3 | TRBV30 | AWSVFRNTIY
TRBJ1-5 | TRBV19 | ASSTDRGYRYQPQH
TRBJ2-2 | TRBV24-1 | ATSDSRKAGELF
TRBJ2-1 | TRBV7-8 | ASSLVPAPIRNEQF
TRBJ2-5 | TRBV21-1 | ASSRQGEETQY
TRBJ2-7 | TRBV18 | ASSRGQLGHEQY
TRBJ2-2 | TRBV15 | ATSRAGTDVVGELF
TRBJ1-1 | TRBV5-5 | ASSRDRGRGAF
TRBJ2-1 | TRBV6-2/TRBV6-3 | ASSKGLAGLEQF
TRBJ1-2 | TRBV19 | ASSMDGQNYGYT
TRBJ1-2 | TRBV2 | ASSVGQGAIYGYT
TRBJ2-7 | TRBV7-9 | ASSPDSTYEQY
TRBJ1-2 | TRBV25-1 | ASSEDLYGYT
TRBJ1-2 | TRBV7-9 | ASSIPTGWGPYGYT
TRBJ2-2 | TRBV20-1 | SATDRGAGELF
TRBJ1-2 | TRBV19 | ASSIYTGSYGYT
TRBJ1-2 | TRBV5-6 | ASSLRGGYGYT
TRBJ2-2 | TRBV7-8 | ASSPLANTGELF
TRBJ1-3 | TRBV9 | ASSVGDRGYRSSGNTIY
TRBJ2-3 | TRBV5-1 | ASSEASGSTDTQY
TRBJ2-7 | TRBV7-9 | ASSSNSPPVYEQY
TRBJ1-5 | TRBV30 | AWSIGEGNQPQH
TRBJ1-3 | TRBV30 | AWTGTLSGNTIY
TRBJ2-2 | TRBV18 | ASSLRAGSDDGELF
TRBJ1-1 | TRBV5-4 | ASSLGADNTEAF
TRBJ2-3 | TRBV12-3/TRBV12-4 | ASSPLAGTQY
TRBJ1-2 | TRBV27 | ASSLNFLGQGARGYT
TRBJ2-7 | TRBV15 | ATSRDSQGSDEQY
TRBJ2-3 | TRBV29-1 | SVLAGGTDTQY
TRBJ2-1 | TRBV7-8 | ASSLPLANEQF
TRBJ2-1 | TRBV4-2 | ASSQIRAGSYNEQF
TRBJ2-5 | TRBV5-5 | ASSSPRGEVETQY
TRBJ2-7 | TRBV7-9 | ASSIQGQGTEQY
TRBJ1-1 | TRBV20-1 | SASLDIEAF
TRBJ1-4 | TRBV29-1 | SVGGSWEKLF
TRBJ1-5 | TRBV27 | ASSLSPGRRGSNQPQH
TRBJ1-2 | TRBV27 | ASSFGWTGLNYGYT
TRBJ1-1 | TRBV6-5 | ASSYSEARGAAF
TRBJ2-7 | TRBV7-2 | ASSSWTGQYEQY
TRBJ2-1 | TRBV7-8 | ASSPRPGQVFSEQF
TRBJ2-7 | TRBV7-9 | ASSPRGGGFHEQY
TRBJ1-1 | TRBV18 | ASSLGTVTLNTEAF
TRBJ2-7 | TRBV5-1 | ASSLQVAYEQY
TRBJ2-1 | TRBV19 | ASTSSSGSYNEQF
TRBJ1-1 | TRBV18 | ASSRDNGNTEAF
TRBJ2-1 | TRBV13 | ASSLGLENEQF
TRBJ2-5 | TRBV11-1 | ASSSQGEGETQY
TRBJ2-2 | TRBV27 | ASSLNLNGELF
TRBJ1-2 | TRBV29-1 | SAWLGPPNYGYT
TRBJ2-1 | TRBV7-3 | ASSLLPSGRASRNEQF
TRBJ2-1 | TRBV28 | ASSPTSGWDNEQF
TRBJ2-2 | TRBV7-6 | ASSPMAANTGELF